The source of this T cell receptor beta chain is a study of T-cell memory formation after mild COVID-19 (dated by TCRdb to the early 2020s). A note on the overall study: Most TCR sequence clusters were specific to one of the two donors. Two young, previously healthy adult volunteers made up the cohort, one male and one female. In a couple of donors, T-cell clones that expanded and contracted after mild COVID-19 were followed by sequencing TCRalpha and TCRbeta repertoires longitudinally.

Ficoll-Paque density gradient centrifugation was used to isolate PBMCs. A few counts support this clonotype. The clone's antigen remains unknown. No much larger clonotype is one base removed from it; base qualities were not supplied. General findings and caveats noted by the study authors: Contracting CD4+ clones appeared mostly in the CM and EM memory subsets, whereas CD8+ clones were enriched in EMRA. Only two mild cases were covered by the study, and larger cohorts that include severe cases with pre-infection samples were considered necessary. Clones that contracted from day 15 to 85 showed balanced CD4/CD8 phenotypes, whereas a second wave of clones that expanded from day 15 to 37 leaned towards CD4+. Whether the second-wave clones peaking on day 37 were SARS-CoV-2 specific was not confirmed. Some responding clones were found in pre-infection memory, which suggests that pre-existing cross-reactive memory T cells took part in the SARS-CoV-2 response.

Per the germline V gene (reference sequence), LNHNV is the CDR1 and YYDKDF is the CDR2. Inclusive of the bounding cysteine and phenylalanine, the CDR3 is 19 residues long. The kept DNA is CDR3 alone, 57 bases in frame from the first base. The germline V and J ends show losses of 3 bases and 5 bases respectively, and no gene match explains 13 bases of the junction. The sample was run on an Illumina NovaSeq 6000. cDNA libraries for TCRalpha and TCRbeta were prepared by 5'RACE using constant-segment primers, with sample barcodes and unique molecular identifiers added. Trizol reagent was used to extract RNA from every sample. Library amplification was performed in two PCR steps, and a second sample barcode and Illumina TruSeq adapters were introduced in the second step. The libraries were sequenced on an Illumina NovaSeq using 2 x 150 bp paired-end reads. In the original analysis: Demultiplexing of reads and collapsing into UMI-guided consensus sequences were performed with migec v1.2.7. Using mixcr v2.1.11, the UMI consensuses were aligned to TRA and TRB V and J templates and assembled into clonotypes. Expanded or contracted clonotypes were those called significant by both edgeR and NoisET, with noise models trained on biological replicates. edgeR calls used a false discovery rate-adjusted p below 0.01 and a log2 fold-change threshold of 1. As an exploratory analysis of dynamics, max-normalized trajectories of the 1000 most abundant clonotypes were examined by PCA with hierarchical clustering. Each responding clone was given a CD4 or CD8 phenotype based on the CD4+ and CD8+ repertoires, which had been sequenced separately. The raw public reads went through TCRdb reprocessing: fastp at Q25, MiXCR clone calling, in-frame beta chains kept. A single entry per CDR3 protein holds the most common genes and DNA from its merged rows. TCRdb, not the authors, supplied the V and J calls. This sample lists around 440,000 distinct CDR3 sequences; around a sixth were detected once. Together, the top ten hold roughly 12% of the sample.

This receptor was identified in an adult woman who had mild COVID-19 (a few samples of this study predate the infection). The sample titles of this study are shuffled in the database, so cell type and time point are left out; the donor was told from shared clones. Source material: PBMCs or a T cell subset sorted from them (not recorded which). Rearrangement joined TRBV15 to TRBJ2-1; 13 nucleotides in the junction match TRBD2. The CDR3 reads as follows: CATSSFGTSGTPVNNEQFF. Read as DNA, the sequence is TGTGCCACCAGCAGTTTTGGGACTAGCGGGACCCCTGTTAACAATGAGCAGTTCTTC.